This entry lists 18 T cell receptor beta chains sequenced from one sample in a study of cytomegalovirus exposure and HLA in healthy donors. The protocol was immunoSEQ multiplex PCR, while the TCRdb copy is restricted to in-frame clones and leaves out a portion. This sample has roughly 150,000 clones, with roughly 90% found just once. The sequenced material came from PBMCs. The source of these receptors is a man younger than 35 in good health and CMV-seropositive.

Points on this clone: Other DNA sequences in this specimen translate into the identical CDR3. V usage is TRBV6-6 and J usage is TRBJ2-7; 16 positions match TRBD2. The V gene's germline CDR1 is MNHNY and CDR2 SVGAGI (reference sequence). With 5 bases clipped from V and 2 bases from J, the junction kept 0 bases outside the gene matches. The CDR3 length is 15 residues. The CDR3 coding sequence is TGTGCCAGCAGTGGGACTAGCGGGAGGGCCTACGAGCAGTACTTC. It encodes CASSGTSGRAYEQYF.

Comment on this clone: One junction end disagrees with the germline gene, perhaps due to a read error. V is TRBV7-9 and J is TRBJ2-7, with a tentative D call TRBD1 (6 bases). The CDR3 runs 12 residues. CDR1 is SEHNR, CDR2 FQNEAQ, per germline (reference sequence). The CDR3: CASSLDIDRLNF. The CDR3 nucleotides read TGTGCCAGCAGCTTAGATATCGACAGGTTGAACTTC.

With respect to this clone: A read error may produce the germline difference seen at one junction end. This chain uses TRBV7-7 with TRBJ1-2, with 7 bases matching TRBD1. The CDR3 loop spans 13 amino acids. Per the germline V gene, CDR1 is SSHAT and CDR2 is FNYEAQ (reference sequence). CDR3 coding DNA: TGTGCTAGCAGCTCACAGGGGTGGGTTGGCTACACCTTC. Protein: CASSSQGWVGYTF.

The V and J genes are TRBV5-4 and TRBJ2-1; D is ambiguous. Trimming shortened V by 2 bases and J by 9 bases, and 18 bases separated the two germline ends. This CDR3 comprises 15 residues. Germline-derived CDR1 and CDR2 are SGHNT and YYREEE (reference sequence). As DNA, the CDR3 is TGTGCCAGCAGCTTAGGAGATTTTAGCTATGGTGAGCAGTTCTTC. Its protein is CASSLGDFSYGEQFF.

The rearrangement uses TRBV29-1 and TRBJ2-7; 10 bases fit TRBD2. Germline CDR1 and CDR2: SQVTM and ANQGSEA. The junction had 5 bases not matched to a gene; V was cut back by 3 bases and J by 9 bases. The CDR3 runs 12 residues. CDR3 sequence (DNA): TGCAGCGTTGACCTAGCGGGAGCCGGGCAGTACTTC. This sequence encodes CSVDLAGAGQYF.

The chain is built from TRBV11-3 and TRBJ1-1; TRBD1 agrees at 9 bases. The junction had 13 bases not matched to a gene; V was cut back by 6 bases and J by 11 bases. The CDR3 runs to 14 residues. In germline, CDR1 is SGHNT, CDR2 YENEEA. CDR3 sequence reads: CASSRIQGADKAFF. The DNA for the CDR3 is TGTGCCAGCAGTCGTATACAGGGGGCAGATAAGGCTTTCTTT.

The genes are TRBV5-4 and TRBJ2-7, with TRBD2 identical over 8 bases. The CDR3 loop spans 14 amino acids. The V and J ends lost 4 bases and 3 bases, in that order; junction bases with no gene match: 6. Germline V CDR1 and CDR2: SGHNT, YYREEE (reference sequence). This CDR3 reads CASSQEREHYEQYF. The CDR3, as DNA: TGTGCCAGCAGCCAAGAGCGGGAGCACTACGAGCAGTACTTC.

The J gene is TRBJ2-7, the V gene TRBV27; 7 bases are a match to TRBD1. V shed 2 bases, J shed 1 base, and the junction held 8 bases outside the gene matches. The length of the CDR3 is 16 residues. Per the germline V gene, CDR1 is MNHEY and CDR2 is SMNVEV (reference sequence). The DNA for the CDR3 is TGTGCCAGCAGTTTACGAGCCCAGGGGGAATCCTACGAGCAGTACTTC. Amino acids: CASSLRAQGESYEQYF.

The chain combines TRBV27 with TRBJ2-1; the D gene is possibly TRBD1 (5 bases). V was pared by 0 bases and J by 3 bases, with 6 bases between. The CDR3 runs 14 residues. CDR1 is MNHEY and CDR2 is SMNVEV in the germline V gene (reference sequence). The CDR3 DNA reads TGTGCCAGCAGTTTATCGCAGGGCTACAATGAGCAGTTCTTC. Translation: CASSLSQGYNEQFF.

The chain joins TRBV30 to TRBJ1-5; no firm D call. CDR1 is GTSNPN and CDR2 is SVGIG in the germline V gene (reference sequence). The CDR3 has 14 residues. V shed 4 bases and J shed 0 bases, with 10 bases lying between them. CDR3 in amino acids: CAWTGSYSNQPQHF. The CDR3 DNA reads as TGTGCCTGGACGGGAAGTTATAGCAATCAGCCCCAGCATTTT.

The chain is built from TRBV7-9 and TRBJ2-7; D is unclear. V was pared by 2 bases and J by 5 bases, with 4 bases between. The CDR3 extends over 11 amino acids. Per germline, CDR1 SEHNR and CDR2 FQNEAQ (reference sequence). The CDR3 coding sequence is TGTGCCAGCAGCTTATCGGACGAGCAGTACTTC. Protein product: CASSLSDEQYF.

This sequence joins TRBV11-3 and TRBJ2-7; D is unclear. This CDR3 is built from 12 residues. V lost 1 base and J lost 4, with 5 bases in between. The germline CDR1 and CDR2 sequences are SGHNT and YENEEA. In DNA form, the CDR3 reads TGTGCCAGCAGCTTAGCCCGTTACGAGCAGTACTTC. Its translation is CASSLARYEQYF.

A single count supports this clone. This chain uses TRBV19 with TRBJ2-1, with D perhaps TRBD2 (6 bases). Germline V lookup: CDR1 LNHDA, CDR2 SQIVND (reference sequence). The ends were cut back, 4 bases at V and 4 bases at J, with 14 bases in the middle. The CDR3 has 15 amino acids. The CDR3 DNA reads TGTGCCAGTAGTAAAGCGGGTCCCGAATACAATGAGCAGTTCTTC. Translating it yields CASSKAGPEYNEQFF.

J is TRBJ2-2 and V is TRBV7-6; tentative D call: TRBD2 (7 bases). Looked up from germline, CDR1 is SGHVS and CDR2 is FNYEAQ. Trimming shortened V by 7 bases and J by 6 bases, and 12 bases separated the two germline ends. CDR3 size: 13 residues. Written as DNA, the CDR3 is TGTGCCAGCACCCCCGGGGGGCCCGGGGAGCTGTTTTTT. Its translation is CASTPGGPGELFF.

There are a few counts of this clone. This rearrangement joins TRBV27 to TRBJ1-5; the D is unclear. V lost 5 bases and J lost 4, with 9 bases in between. This CDR3 is built from 13 residues. The germline CDR1 and CDR2 sequences are MNHEY and SMNVEV (reference sequence). The CDR3 is CASSGRGNQPQHF. CDR3 coding DNA: TGTGCCAGCAGTGGCAGAGGGAATCAGCCCCAGCATTTT.

This chain joins TRBV27 and TRBJ2-7; 11 bases are shared with TRBD1. CDR3 length: 15 amino acids. J gave up 2 bases and V 5 bases, and 5 bases lay outside the gene matches. CDR1 and CDR2 (germline): MNHEY, SMNVEV (reference sequence). The CDR3 region is CASSHGTGGAYEQYF. The CDR3 DNA reads TGTGCCAGCAGTCACGGGACAGGGGGTGCCTACGAGCAGTACTTC.

This clone was seen only once. The chain uses TRBV28 and TRBJ2-1; the match to TRBD2 covers 9 bases. The trim removed 6 bases at V and 1 base at J, leaving 4 bases unmatched. The CDR3 is made up of 15 amino acids. Germline values: CDR1 MDHEN, CDR2 SYDVKM. For the CDR3, the DNA is TGTGCCAGCAGCCCGGGACTAGCTTCCTACAATGAGCAGTTCTTC. Amino acid sequence: CASSPGLASYNEQFF. Full variable domain (outside the CDR3, taken from reference TRBV28 and TRBJ2-1): DVKVTQSSRYLVKRTGEKVFLECVQDMDHENMFWYRQDPGLGLRLIYFSYDVKMKEKGDIPEGYSVSREKKERFSLILESASTNQTSMYLCASSPGLASYNEQFFGPGTRLTVL.

The chain links TRBV11-2 to TRBJ2-5; D might be TRBD2 (5 bases). Per the germline V gene, CDR1 is SGHAT and CDR2 is FQNNGV. Trimming removed 8 bases at V and 2 bases at J, with 12 bases between. The CDR3 extends over 13 amino acids. CDR3 in amino acids: CASAKGGQETQYF. The CDR3 bases are TGTGCCAGCGCCAAGGGCGGGCAAGAGACCCAGTACTTC.